The 21 T cell receptor beta chains listed next were all sequenced from one sample in a study of T cell changes during pregnancy in multiple sclerosis. This table comes from immunoSEQ multiplex PCR, and its TCRdb copy is limited to in-frame clones, with some not included. The sample holds 65,000 to 85,000 clones, more than 80% seen once. The starting material was peripheral blood, obtained in the first trimester of pregnancy. The receptors stem from a female donor in good health, enrolled as a control in a pregnancy study.

V usage is TRBV5-4 and J usage is TRBJ1-2, with D perhaps matching TRBD1 (5 bases). The CDR3 loop spans 15 amino acids. Germline V gene lookup returns CDR1 SGHNT and CDR2 YYREEE (reference sequence). V was pared by 3 bases and J by 4 bases, with 16 bases between. The DNA of the CDR3 is TGTGCCAGCAGCTCCGACAGCGCCCCTTTCTATGGCTACACCTTC. Translation: CASSSDSAPFYGYTF.

This clone was seen a single time. The chain couples TRBV7-9 to TRBJ2-7, with TRBD1 identical over 10 bases. With 5 bases clipped from V and 2 bases from J, the junction kept 6 bases outside the gene matches. The CDR3 covers 15 residues. Looked up from germline, CDR1 is SEHNR and CDR2 is FQNEAQ (reference sequence). CDR3 region: CASSPRTGGAYEQYF. DNA of the CDR3: TGTGCCAGCAGCCCGAGGACAGGGGGGGCCTACGAGCAGTACTTC.

The V call is TRBV27, the J call TRBJ1-1; 12 nucleotides match TRBD1. V gave up 5 bases and J gave up 6 bases; unmatched junction bases: 16. The CDR3 has 18 residues. CDR1 and CDR2 (germline): MNHEY, SMNVEV (reference sequence). CDR3 amino acids: CASSLGYGRDRGLAEAFF. CDR3 nucleotides: TGTGCCAGCAGTCTAGGATATGGGAGGGACAGGGGGCTCGCTGAAGCTTTCTTT.

This clone was observed a handful of times. The chain employs TRBV19 and TRBJ1-6; 8 bases line up with TRBD1. This CDR3 region has 15 residues. V gave up 5 bases and J gave up 6 bases; unmatched junction bases: 6. CDR1 and CDR2 (germline): LNHDA, SQIVND (reference sequence). For the CDR3, the DNA is TGTGCCAGTAGTCCGCGGACAGGGCTTAATTCACCCCTCCACTTT. Residues: CASSPRTGLNSPLHF. Looking up the rest from reference TRBV19 and TRBJ1-6 gives the full variable domain: DGGITQSPKYLFRKEGQNVTLSCEQNLNHDAMYWYRQDPGQGLRLIYYSQIVNDFQKGDIAEGYSVSREKKESFPLTVTSAQKNPTAFYLCASSPRTGLNSPLHFGNGTRLTVT.

This clone was observed once. The chain employs TRBV11-2 and TRBJ2-3, with D perhaps matching TRBD2 (5 bases). Between the trimmed V and J ends, which lost 5 bases and 5 bases, there was a span of 17 bases. The CDR3 length is 15 residues. CDR1 is SGHAT, CDR2 FQNNGV, per germline. The DNA of the CDR3 is TGTGCCAGCAGCACCGTAGTGCTAGCAGGAGATACGCAGTATTTT. It translates to CASSTVVLAGDTQYF.

This clone has only a few counts. V is TRBV18 and J is TRBJ1-2, with a weak D call TRBD1 (6 bases). The CDR3 is 13 residues long. V gave up 2 bases and J gave up 3 bases, with 7 bases separating them. Germline V gene lookup returns CDR1 KGHSH and CDR2 LQKENI. The CDR3 loop reads CASSPEGDYGYTF. CDR3 bases: TGTGCCAGCTCACCAGAGGGGGACTATGGCTACACCTTC. Full variable domain (rest looked up from reference TRBV18 and TRBJ1-2): NAGVMQNPRHLVRRRGQEARLRCSPMKGHSHVYWYRQLPEEGLKFMVYLQKENIIDESGMPKERFSAEFPKEGPSILRIQQVVRGDSAAYFCASSPEGDYGYTFGSGTRLTVV.

The CDR3 here is CAWSRGHRDIQYF. The CDR3 DNA reads as TGTGCCTGGAGTAGGGGTCATCGAGACATTCAGTACTTC. The chain uses TRBV30 and TRBJ2-4; the D gene is possibly TRBD1 (5 bases). The CDR3 is made up of 13 amino acids. V was cut by 2 bases and J by 8 bases, with 13 bases left in between. Germline values: CDR1 GTSNPN, CDR2 SVGIG (reference sequence).

The V and J genes are TRBV28 and TRBJ2-7; 8 bases match TRBD2. This CDR3 has 13 residues. Germline CDR1 and CDR2: MDHEN and SYDVKM. After removal of 6 bases from V and 1 base from J, the junction contained 2 bases not matched to a gene. The CDR3 DNA reads TGTGCCAGCAGGATAGCGGGATCCTACGAGCAGTACTTC. The encoded protein is CASRIAGSYEQYF.

The chain carries TRBV7-9 and TRBJ2-3; TRBD1 matches at 8 bases. This CDR3 has 16 residues. The germline gives CDR1 SEHNR, CDR2 FQNEAQ (reference sequence). Trimming removed 0 bases from V and 11 bases from J; junction bases left unmatched: 13. Written as DNA, the CDR3 is TGTGCCAGCAGCTTAGCCGGGACAGGACTCACAGGTGGGCAGTATTTT. Encoded protein: CASSLAGTGLTGGQYF.

The CDR3, as DNA: TGTGCCAGCAGCTTAGATAATATGTATGGCTACACCTTC. It encodes CASSLDNMYGYTF. This chain joins TRBV11-3 and TRBJ1-2; D is ambiguous. The CDR3 runs 13 residues. Germline CDR1 SGHNT, CDR2 YENEEA. V lost 0 bases, J lost 5 bases, and 7 bases lay in between.

The rearrangement uses TRBV18 and TRBJ1-1; 12 bases agree with TRBD1. V trimming: 8 bases; J trimming: 6 bases; junction bases outside the gene matches: 7. CDR3 size: 14 residues. CDR1 is KGHSH, CDR2 LQKENI, per germline. In DNA form, the CDR3 reads TGTGCCAGCGTTCCGGGACAGGGGGCCGCTGAAGCTTTCTTT. Translation: CASVPGQGAAEAFF.

The chain combines TRBV14 with TRBJ2-1, with D perhaps TRBD1 (6 bases). This CDR3 region has 17 residues. V lost 4 bases, J lost 7 bases, and 23 bases lay in between. CDR1 is SGHDN and CDR2 is FVKESK in the germline V gene. In DNA form, the CDR3 reads TGTGCCAGCAGCCGCCCTAGAGCGATCTCCCAGGGGAATGAGCAGTTCTTC. It encodes CASSRPRAISQGNEQFF.

V gene TRBV7-8 combines with J gene TRBJ2-2; 7 bases match TRBD2. This CDR3 is built from 16 residues. Germline-derived CDR1 and CDR2 are SGHVS and FQNEAQ. V was clipped by 1 base and J by 7 bases; unmatched bases: 9. The CDR3 nucleotides read TGTGCCAGCAGCTTAGGGACTAGGGCAGGGTACGGGGAGCTGTTTTTT. This encodes CASSLGTRAGYGELFF.

The rearrangement uses TRBV7-2 and TRBJ2-5; tentatively, D is TRBD1 (6 bases). The end of the DNA fits TRBJ2-7 better, so the J call may be wrong. From germline, CDR1 is SGHTA and CDR2 FQGNSA. There are 14 residues in the CDR3. Here the CDR3 reads CASSTGSRAYEQYF. The CDR3 DNA sequence: TGTGCCAGCAGCACAGGGAGTCGAGCCTACGAGCAGTACTTC.

The V and J genes are TRBV19 and TRBJ1-4, with D unresolved. This CDR3 region has 15 residues. Between the trimmed V and J ends, which lost 4 bases and 1 base, there was a span of 10 bases. Germline lookup yields CDR1 LNHDA and CDR2 SQIVND (reference sequence). CDR3 in amino acids: CASSSPLGTNEKLFF. The CDR3 DNA follows: TGTGCCAGTAGTAGTCCACTTGGAACTAATGAAAAACTGTTTTTT. Supplemented by reference TRBV19 and TRBJ1-4, the full variable domain reads DGGITQSPKYLFRKEGQNVTLSCEQNLNHDAMYWYRQDPGQGLRLIYYSQIVNDFQKGDIAEGYSVSREKKESFPLTVTSAQKNPTAFYLCASSSPLGTNEKLFFGSGTQLSVL.

The chain links TRBV2 to TRBJ1-3; unclear D gene. Germline V gives CDR1 SNHLY, CDR2 FYNNEI. The V end lost 8 bases, the J end lost 0 bases, and 14 bases lay between the germline ends. The CDR3 loop spans 15 amino acids. The CDR3 coding sequence is TGTGCCAGCCGGCTCCAGCGAGACTCTGGAAACACCATATATTTT. This sequence encodes CASRLQRDSGNTIYF.

The genes are TRBV6-1 and TRBJ1-5; perhaps TRBD1 as D (5 bases). The V end was cut by 0 bases, the J end by 9 bases, with 18 bases between. The CDR3 length is 16 residues. Germline lookup yields CDR1 MNHNS and CDR2 SASEGT. For the CDR3, the DNA is TGTGCCAGCAGTGAAGCGCTTTATACAGGTGATCGGCCCCAGCATTTT. Residues: CASSEALYTGDRPQHF.

The chain carries TRBV5-6 and TRBJ1-2; 10 bases line up with TRBD1. With V trimmed by 0 bases and J by 2 bases, 1 base remained unmatched. CDR3 length equals 15 residues. Germline CDR1 is SGHDT and CDR2 is YYEEEE. The DNA for the CDR3 is TGTGCCAGCAGCTTGGCGGACAGGGGGAACTATGGCTACACCTTC. Its protein product is CASSLADRGNYGYTF.

The gene calls are TRBV11-3 and TRBJ2-1; TRBD1 aligns across 9 bases. V lost 4 bases to trimming and J lost 10 bases; unmatched junction nucleotides: 14. Germline CDR1 reads SGHNT; CDR2 reads YENEEA. The CDR3 runs to 16 residues. CDR3 protein: CASSSQQGAVSEEQFF. In DNA, the CDR3 is TGTGCCAGCAGCTCTCAACAGGGGGCGGTTTCCGAGGAGCAGTTCTTC.

This clone showed up many times. The chain has TRBV7-2 and TRBJ1-2; D unresolved. Trimming took 1 base from V and 7 from J, leaving 7 bases between them. Germline CDR1 reads SGHTA; CDR2 reads FQGNSA. CDR3 length equals 12 residues. CDR3 coding DNA: TGTGCCAGCAGCTTAGATGTAGTTGGCTACACCTTC. Translated, it gives CASSLDVVGYTF.

The chain couples TRBV5-6 to TRBJ2-5; D might be TRBD2 (7 bases). The CDR3 has 15 amino acids. V was cut by 6 bases and J by 5 bases, with 20 bases left in between. CDR1 SGHDT and CDR2 YYEEEE come from the germline V gene. The CDR3 DNA is TGTGCCAGCATCCTAGGAGGGGGGGCCTTGGAGACCCAGTACTTC. Translation gives CASILGGGALETQYF.